This T cell receptor (beta chain) comes out of a study of T cell responses to AZD1222 COVID-19 vaccine. Overall study: Second-dose schedules of about 4 or about 12 weeks were combined. Findings of the study overall: There were vaccine-associated CD4 TCRs across spike, dominant at 160-218 and 743-854. Donors were mostly white British, more females; clonal diversity possibly underestimated.

Assay used: immunoSEQ multiplex PCR; TCRdb lists only in-frame clones, some missing. The sample consists of 100,000 or so clones, more than 75% of them appearing once. V was clipped by 3 bases and J by 3 bases, with 15 bases between them. Per germline, CDR1 SGDLS and CDR2 YYNGEE. The CDR3 loop spans 15 amino acids. Of note for this clone: The antigen is not known.

The input for sequencing was peripheral blood, taken on day 0 of AZD1222 vaccination. The chain recombines TRBV9 with TRBJ1-2; D remains unclear. The origin of this receptor is an adult in good health. The CDR3 loop is CASSAGTRSDYGYTF. For the CDR3, the DNA is TGTGCCAGCAGCGCGGGAACACGATCTGACTATGGCTACACCTTC.